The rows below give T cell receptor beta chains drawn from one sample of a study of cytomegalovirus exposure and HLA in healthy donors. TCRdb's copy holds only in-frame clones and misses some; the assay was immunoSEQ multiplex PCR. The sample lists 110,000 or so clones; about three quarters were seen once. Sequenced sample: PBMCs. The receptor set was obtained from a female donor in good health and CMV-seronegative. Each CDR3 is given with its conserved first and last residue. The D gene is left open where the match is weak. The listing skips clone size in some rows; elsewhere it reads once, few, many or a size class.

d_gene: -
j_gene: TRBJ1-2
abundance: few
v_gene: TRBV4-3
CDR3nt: TGCGCCAGCAGCCCAGGGATTCCTGGGGGGGGCTACACCTTC
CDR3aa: CASSPGIPGGGYTF

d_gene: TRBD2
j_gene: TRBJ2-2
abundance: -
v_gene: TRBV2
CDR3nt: TGTGCCAGCAGTGGCGGGACTAGCGGGGGGACGAACACCGGGGAGCTGTTTTTT
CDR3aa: CASSGGTSGGTNTGELFF

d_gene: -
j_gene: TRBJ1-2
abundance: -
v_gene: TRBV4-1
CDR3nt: TGCGCCAGCAGCCCCAGTGAAACGACAGCTCCGAACTATGGCTACACCTTC
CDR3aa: CASSPSETTAPNYGYTF

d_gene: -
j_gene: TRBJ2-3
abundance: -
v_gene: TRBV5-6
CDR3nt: TGTGCCAGCAGCCACGTGGGGGCAGGTACGCAGTATTTT
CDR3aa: CASSHVGAGTQYF

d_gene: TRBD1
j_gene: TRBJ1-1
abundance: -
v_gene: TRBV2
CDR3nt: TGTGCCAGCAGAGATGACAGGGACGCTGAAGCTTTCTTT
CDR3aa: CASRDDRDAEAFF

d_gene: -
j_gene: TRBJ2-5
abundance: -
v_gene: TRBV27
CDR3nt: TGTGCCAGCAGTTTAGATGGGGGGCAAGAGACCCAGTACTTC
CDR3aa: CASSLDGGQETQYF

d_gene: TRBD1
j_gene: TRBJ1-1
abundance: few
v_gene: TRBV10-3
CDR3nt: TGTGCCATCAGTGACCAGGGGGCGAACACTGAAGCTTTCTTT
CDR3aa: CAISDQGANTEAFF

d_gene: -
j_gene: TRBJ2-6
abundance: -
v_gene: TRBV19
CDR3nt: TGTGCCACCCATGACCCAAGATTTGCAGGGTCTGGGGCCAACGTCCTGACTTTC
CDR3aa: CATHDPRFAGSGANVLTF

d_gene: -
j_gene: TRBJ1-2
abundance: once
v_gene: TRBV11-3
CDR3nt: TGTGCCAGCAGCTTATGGGGGGGACGGTGGTATGGCTACACCTTC
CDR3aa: CASSLWGGRWYGYTF

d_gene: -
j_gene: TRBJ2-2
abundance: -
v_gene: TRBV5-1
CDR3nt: TGCGCCAGCAGCTTGGCGGGCGGGGAGCTGTTTTTT
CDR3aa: CASSLAGGELFF

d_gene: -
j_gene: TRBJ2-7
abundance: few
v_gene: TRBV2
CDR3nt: TGTGCCAGCAGTGATCGTGGGCCCAACGACGAGCAGTACTTC
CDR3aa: CASSDRGPNDEQYF

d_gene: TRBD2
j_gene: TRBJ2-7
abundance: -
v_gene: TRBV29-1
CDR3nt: TGCAGCGTTGAATTGGTGCTAGCGGGGCAGTCCTACGAGCAGTACTTC
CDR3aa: CSVELVLAGQSYEQYF

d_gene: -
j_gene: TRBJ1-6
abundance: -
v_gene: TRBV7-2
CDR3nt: TGTGCCAGCAGCTCCAGGCGGGCCTCCTATAATTCACCCCTCCACTTT
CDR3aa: CASSSRRASYNSPLHF

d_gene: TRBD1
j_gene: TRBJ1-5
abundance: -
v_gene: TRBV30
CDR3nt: TGTGCCTGGAGGGACAGACAGGGCTATCAGCCCCAGCATTTT
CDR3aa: CAWRDRQGYQPQHF

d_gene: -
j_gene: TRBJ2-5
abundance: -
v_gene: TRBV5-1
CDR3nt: TGCGCCAGCAGCTTGGGGAGGGGGCGAGAGACCCAGTACTTC
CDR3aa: CASSLGRGRETQYF

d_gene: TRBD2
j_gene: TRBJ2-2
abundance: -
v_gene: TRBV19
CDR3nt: TGTGCCACTAGCGGGGGGTGGACCGGGGAGCTGTTTTTT
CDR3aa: CATSGGWTGELFF

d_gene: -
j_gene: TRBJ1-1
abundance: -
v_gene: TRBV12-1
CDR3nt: TGTGCCAGCAGCTCGTCGGGCGGGACAGCGACCTATGAAGCTTTCTTT
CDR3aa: CASSSSGGTATYEAFF

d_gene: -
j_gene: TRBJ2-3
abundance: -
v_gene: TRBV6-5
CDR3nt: TGTGCCAGCAGTTATGCCAGGGAGGCAGATACGCAGTATTTT
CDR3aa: CASSYAREADTQYF

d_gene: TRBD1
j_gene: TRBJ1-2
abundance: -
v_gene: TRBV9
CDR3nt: TGTGCCAGCAGCGCAGCACAGGGGGCAAGTTCCTATGGCTACACCTTC
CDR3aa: CASSAAQGASSYGYTF

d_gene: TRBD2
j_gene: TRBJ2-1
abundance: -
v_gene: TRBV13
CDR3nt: TGTGCCAGCAGCTTAGGGACTAGCGGTTTCTACAATGAGCAGTTCTTC
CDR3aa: CASSLGTSGFYNEQFF

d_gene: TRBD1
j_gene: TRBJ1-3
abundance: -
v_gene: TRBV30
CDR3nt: TGTGCCTGGAGAGAGAAGAACAGGGGGGCTGGAAACACCATATATTTT
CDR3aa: CAWREKNRGAGNTIYF

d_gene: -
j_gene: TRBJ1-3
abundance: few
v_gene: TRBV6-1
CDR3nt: TGTGCCATCAGAGAGAGCTCTGGAAACACCATATATTTT
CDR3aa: CAIRESSGNTIYF

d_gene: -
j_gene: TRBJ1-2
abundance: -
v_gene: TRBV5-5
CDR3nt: TGTGCCAGCAGCTTGGGACCGGGGGGCGGGGGTGACTATGGCTACACCTTC
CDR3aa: CASSLGPGGGGDYGYTF

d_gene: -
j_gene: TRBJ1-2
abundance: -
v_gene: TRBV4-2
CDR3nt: TGTGCCAGCAGCCAAGATCTGGGGGCTCAAGATGGCTACACCTTC
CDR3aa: CASSQDLGAQDGYTF

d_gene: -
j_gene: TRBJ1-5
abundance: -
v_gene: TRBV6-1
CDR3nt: TGTGCCAGCAGTGAAGATTGGGCAAGTCCTCGGCCCCAGCATTTT
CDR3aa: CASSEDWASPRPQHF

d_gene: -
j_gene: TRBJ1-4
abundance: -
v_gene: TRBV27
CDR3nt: TGTGCCAGCAGTTTAATTGGTCGGGAAAAACTGTTTTTT
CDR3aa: CASSLIGREKLFF

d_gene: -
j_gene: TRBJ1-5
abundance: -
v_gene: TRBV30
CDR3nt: TGTGCCTGGAGTGTAAGTTTTCCTGGAGATCAGCCCCAGCATTTT
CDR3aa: CAWSVSFPGDQPQHF

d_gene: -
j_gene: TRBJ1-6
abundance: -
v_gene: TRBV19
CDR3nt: TGTGCCAGTAGTATAAAGGGGATAGGGGCTTCACCCCTCCACTTT
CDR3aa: CASSIKGIGASPLHF

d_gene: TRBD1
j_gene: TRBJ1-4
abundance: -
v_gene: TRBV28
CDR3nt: TGTGCCAGCAGTTCGCCCGGGACAGGGAATGAAAAACTGTTTTTT
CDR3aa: CASSSPGTGNEKLFF

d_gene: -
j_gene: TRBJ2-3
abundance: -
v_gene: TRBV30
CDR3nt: TGTGCCTGGAGTGTACTCACAGATACGCAGTATTTT
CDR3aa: CAWSVLTDTQYF

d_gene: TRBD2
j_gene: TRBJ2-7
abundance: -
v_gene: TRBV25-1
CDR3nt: TGTGCCAGCAGTGACCCGGGGGGGCCTCAGAACGAGCAGTACTTC
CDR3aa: CASSDPGGPQNEQYF

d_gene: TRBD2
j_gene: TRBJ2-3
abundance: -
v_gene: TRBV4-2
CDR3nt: TGTGCCAGCAGCCAAGATCCCGGGACTAGCGGCGCAGATACGCAGTATTTT
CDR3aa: CASSQDPGTSGADTQYF

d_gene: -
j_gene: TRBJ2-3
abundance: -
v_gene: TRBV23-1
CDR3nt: TGCGCCAGCAGTCTACGTCGGGGGAGAGATACGCAGTATTTT
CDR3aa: CASSLRRGRDTQYF

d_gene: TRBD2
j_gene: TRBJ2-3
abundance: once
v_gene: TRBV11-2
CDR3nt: TGTGCCAGCAGCCCCGGGGGGTATACGCAGTATTTT
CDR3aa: CASSPGGYTQYF

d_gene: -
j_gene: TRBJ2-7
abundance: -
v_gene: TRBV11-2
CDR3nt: TGTGCCAGCAGCTTTGAGGGAACCCACTACGAGCAGTACTTC
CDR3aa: CASSFEGTHYEQYF

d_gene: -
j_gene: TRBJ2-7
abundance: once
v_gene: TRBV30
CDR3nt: TGTGCCTGGAATGACTACCAATACGAGCAGTACTTC
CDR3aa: CAWNDYQYEQYF

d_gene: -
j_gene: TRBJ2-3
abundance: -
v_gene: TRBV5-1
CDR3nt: TGCGCCAGCAGCTCACCGGGACTGGGCTTAAGAGATACGCAGTATTTT
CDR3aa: CASSSPGLGLRDTQYF

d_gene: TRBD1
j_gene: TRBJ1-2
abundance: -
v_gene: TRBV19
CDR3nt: TGTGCCAGTAGGCTAAAGACAGGGGTCTATGGCTACACCTTC
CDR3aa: CASRLKTGVYGYTF

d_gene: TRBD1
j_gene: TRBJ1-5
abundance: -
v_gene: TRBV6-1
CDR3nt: TGTGCCAGCAGTTGGACAGGGGTGGGCAATCAGCCCCAGCATTTT
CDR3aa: CASSWTGVGNQPQHF

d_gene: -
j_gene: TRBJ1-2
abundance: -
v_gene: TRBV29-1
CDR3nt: TGCAGCGGGCAGGGCGACAATTCTAACTATGGCTACACCTTC
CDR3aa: CSGQGDNSNYGYTF

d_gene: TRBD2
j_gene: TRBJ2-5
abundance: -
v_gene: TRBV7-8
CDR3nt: TGTGCCAGCAGCCCCACGACTAGCGGCCGGGGCAACTTC
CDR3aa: CASSPTTSGRGNF

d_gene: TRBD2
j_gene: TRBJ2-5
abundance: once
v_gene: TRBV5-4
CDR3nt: TGTGCCAGCAGCTTGGGCACTAGCGGGGGGCAAGAGACCCAGTACTTC
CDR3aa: CASSLGTSGGQETQYF

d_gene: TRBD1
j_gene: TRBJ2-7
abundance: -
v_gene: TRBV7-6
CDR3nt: TGTGCCAGCAGCACCAGACAGGGGGCGGCGGGCTACGAGCAGTACTTC
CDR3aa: CASSTRQGAAGYEQYF

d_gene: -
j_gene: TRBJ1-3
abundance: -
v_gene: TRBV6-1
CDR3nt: TGTGCCAGCAGTGGCTCACAGGCCCCCTCTGGAAACACCATATATTTT
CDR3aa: CASSGSQAPSGNTIYF

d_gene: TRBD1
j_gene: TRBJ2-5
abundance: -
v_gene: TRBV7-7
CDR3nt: TGTGCTAGCAGCCCCCCCCTAAATCCCGAGAACAGGGGGCCGGAGACCCAGTACTTC
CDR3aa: CASSPPLNPENRGPETQYF

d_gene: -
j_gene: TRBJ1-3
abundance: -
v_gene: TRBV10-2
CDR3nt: TGCGCCAGCAGTCGGGCCCAGGGTATCCCGAACACCATATATTTT
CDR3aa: CASSRAQGIPNTIYF

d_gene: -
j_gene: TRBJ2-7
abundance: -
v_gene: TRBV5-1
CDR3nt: TGCGCCAGCAGCAACATGGGCCAGGGGGGCCACGAGCAGTACTTC
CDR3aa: CASSNMGQGGHEQYF

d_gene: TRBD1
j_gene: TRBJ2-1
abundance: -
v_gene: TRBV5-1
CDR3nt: TGCGCCAGCTTGCTGGGACAGGGTCTTGATGAGCAGTTCTTC
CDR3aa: CASLLGQGLDEQFF

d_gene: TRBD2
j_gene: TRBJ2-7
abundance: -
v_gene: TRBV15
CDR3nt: TGTGCCACCAGCAGGTATCTAGCGGGGGGCTCCTACGAGCAGTACTTC
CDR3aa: CATSRYLAGGSYEQYF

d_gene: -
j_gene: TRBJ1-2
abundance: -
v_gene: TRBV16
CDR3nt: TGTGCCAGCAGCCACACAGGCACCGTCCAGTTTGGCTATGGCTACACCTTC
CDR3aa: CASSHTGTVQFGYGYTF

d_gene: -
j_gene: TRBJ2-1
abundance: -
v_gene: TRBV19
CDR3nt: TGTGCCAGCTCGGGGGAGGTCGGCGATGAGCAGTTCTTC
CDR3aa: CASSGEVGDEQFF

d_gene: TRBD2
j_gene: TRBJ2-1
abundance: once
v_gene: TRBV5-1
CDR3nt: TGCGCCAGCAGCCCGGGGACTAGCGGGATATACAATGAGCAGTTCTTC
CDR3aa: CASSPGTSGIYNEQFF